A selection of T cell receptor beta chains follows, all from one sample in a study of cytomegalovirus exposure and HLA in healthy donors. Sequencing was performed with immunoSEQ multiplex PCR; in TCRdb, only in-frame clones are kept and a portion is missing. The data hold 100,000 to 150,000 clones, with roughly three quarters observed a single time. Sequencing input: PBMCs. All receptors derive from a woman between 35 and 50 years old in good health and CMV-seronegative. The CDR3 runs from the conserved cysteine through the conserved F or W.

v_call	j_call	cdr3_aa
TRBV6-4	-	CASSALAGDSYEQYF
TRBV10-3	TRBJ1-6	CAISEGTGRNSPLHF
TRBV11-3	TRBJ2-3	CASSFGTGRTDTQYF
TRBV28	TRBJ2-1	CASSPSSYNEQFF
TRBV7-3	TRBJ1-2	CASGPVGDYGYTF
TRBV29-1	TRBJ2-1	CSVDRVNEQFF
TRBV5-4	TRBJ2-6	CASSSEDRGVAGANVLTF
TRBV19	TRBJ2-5	CASSIGIDRFQETQYF
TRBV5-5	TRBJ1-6	CASSFFAGQVYNSPLHF
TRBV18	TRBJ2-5	CASSGLALGETQYF
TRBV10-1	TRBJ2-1	CASSDPLGSGRGNEQFF
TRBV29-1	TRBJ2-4	CSVGTSKNIQYF
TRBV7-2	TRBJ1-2	CASTASPRAAYGYTF
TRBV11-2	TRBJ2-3	CASSFAGYTDTQYF
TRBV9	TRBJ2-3	CASSPGGGGGTDTQYF
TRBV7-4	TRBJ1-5	CASSLEGGSGPRQPQHF
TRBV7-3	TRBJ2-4	CASSLTSKNSQYF
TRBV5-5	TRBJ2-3	CASSFYREPDTQYF
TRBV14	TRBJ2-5	CASSQESWTGDWETQYF
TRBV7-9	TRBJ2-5	CASSPTRGETQYF
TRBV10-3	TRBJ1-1	CAISGGGGTEAFF
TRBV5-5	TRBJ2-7	CASSKGQNYEQYF
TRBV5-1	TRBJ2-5	CASTNPGGQETQYF
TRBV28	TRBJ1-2	CASSDWSYGYTF
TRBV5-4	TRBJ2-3	CASSSPQPGLAADTQYF
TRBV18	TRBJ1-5	CASSRRSGGNQPQHF
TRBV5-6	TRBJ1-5	CASSNDRGGNQPQHF
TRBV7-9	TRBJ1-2	CASSTGAGANYGYTF
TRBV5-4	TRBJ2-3	CASSLTTSFKADTQYF
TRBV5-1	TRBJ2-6	CASSSDPGQEFSGANVLTF